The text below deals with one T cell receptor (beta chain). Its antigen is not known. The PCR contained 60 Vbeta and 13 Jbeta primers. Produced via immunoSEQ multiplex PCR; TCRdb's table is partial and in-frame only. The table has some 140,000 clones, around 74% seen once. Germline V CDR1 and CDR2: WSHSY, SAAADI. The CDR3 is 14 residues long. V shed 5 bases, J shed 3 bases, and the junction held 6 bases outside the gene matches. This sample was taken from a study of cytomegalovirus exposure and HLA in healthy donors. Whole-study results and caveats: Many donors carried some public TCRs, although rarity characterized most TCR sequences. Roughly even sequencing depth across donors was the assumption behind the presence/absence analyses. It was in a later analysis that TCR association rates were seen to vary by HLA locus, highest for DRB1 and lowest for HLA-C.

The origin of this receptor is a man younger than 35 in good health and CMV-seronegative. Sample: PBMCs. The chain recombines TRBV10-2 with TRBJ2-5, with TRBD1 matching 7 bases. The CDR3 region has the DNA TGCGCCAGCAGTCATGAGGGGGCGGAAGAGACCCAGTACTTC. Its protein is CASSHEGAEETQYF.